Here is one T cell receptor beta chain with its context. Its antigen is as yet unknown. The PCR was carried out with 60 Vbeta primers and 13 Jbeta primers. Here immunoSEQ multiplex PCR was the method, and the copy in TCRdb shows in-frame clones only, minus some. The sample includes tens of thousands of clones, 60% to 85% of them seen just once. The sample originates from a study of cytomegalovirus exposure and HLA in healthy donors. About the research overall: Earlier results showed approximately 110 million unique TCR beta sequences derived from roughly 180 million T cells. General study points: Later on, an analysis found that several of the most significant clusters appeared to be linked to common viral pathogens, which included parvovirus B19. Data from an earlier analysis indicated that most TCR beta V segments were productive either about 90% or about 30% of the time.

The CDR3 is 16 residues long. The germline V gene encodes CDR1 MDHEN and CDR2 SYDVKM. Trimming removed 4 bases at V and 2 bases at J, with 17 bases between. The chain is built from TRBV28 and TRBJ2-5; D might be TRBD1 (5 bases). Sequences were obtained from PBMCs. The clonotype comes from a man younger than 30 in good health and CMV-seronegative. CDR3 sequence (DNA): TGTGCCAGCAGTTATATAGGCGACAGCCTACAAGAGACCCAGTACTTC. The encoded protein is CASSYIGDSLQETQYF.